The T cell receptor beta chain under discussion was sequenced for a study of CD8+ T cells in alopecia areata. Findings and caveats of the study: Lesional tissue from the scalp (especially in alopecia totalis/universalis) showed higher clonality than normal scalp.

Separation by sorting yielded CD4+ and CD8+ T cells from PBMCs. With regard to this clone: Its specificity is not known.

This CDR3 comprises 18 residues. V lost 2 bases to trimming and J lost 9 bases; unmatched junction nucleotides: 17. CDR1 is SQVTM and CDR2 is ANQGSEA in the germline V gene. Reverse transcription of extracted RNA yielded cDNA, which provided the sequencing template. Repertoires were generated with immunoSEQ multiplex PCR, while TCRdb's copy carries only in-frame clones and drops some. This table has around 150,000 clones, approximately 65% appearing once. The TCR originated in a human donor in good health. The V and J genes are TRBV29-1 and TRBJ2-1; 12 bases are shared with TRBD2. The sample taken for sequencing was CD8+ T cells sorted from blood. The DNA for the CDR3 is TGCAGCGTTGAAAGGGCTAGCGGGAGGGCCATCACCCGAGGTGAGCAGTTCTTC. This gives the protein CSVERASGRAITRGEQFF.